This T cell receptor beta chain was recovered during a study of regulatory T cells in long-lasting Graves disease. General study points: Analyses excluded thyroid tissue, covering peripheral blood alone. Those with persistent Graves' had less TCR diversity than newly diagnosed patients.

Germline values: CDR1 MNHNS, CDR2 SASEGT. The V gene lost 5 bases and the J gene lost 7 bases, with 17 bases spanning the gap. This CDR3 region has 14 residues. Many counts were recorded for this clonotype. The antigen is not known. Specified time point: persistent/refractory GD, antithyroid drugs over 5 years with positive TRAb. Extracted RNA from PBMCs served as the source of the TCR library. An endocrinology unit in Xi'an, China, supplied the patients. Arm-PCR of CDR3 regions with iRepertoire HTBI primers generated TCR beta libraries. One entry per CDR3 protein, called by TCRdb with MiXCR from the multiplex PCR reads. The sample consists of about 420,000 distinct CDR3 sequences, roughly a quarter of them appearing once.

The TCR originated in a female donor with Graves disease. Sequencing was performed on peripheral blood mononuclear cells (PBMCs), taken when the disease was refractory, from a patient treated with antithyroid drugs. V and J are TRBV6-1 and TRBJ1-1, with D perhaps TRBD1 (6 bases). The CDR3 DNA sequence: TGTGCCAGCAGTAGAAGGACAGCGCGGGGTGAAGCTTTCTTT. This translates into CASSRRTARGEAFF.